This T cell receptor (beta chain) appears in the sequencing data of a study of cytomegalovirus exposure and HLA in healthy donors (dated by TCRdb to about 2017). Background on the whole study: An earlier analysis of 587 of the donors reported 250 to 350 Gb of sequence data and 95 million to 130 million unique TCR beta sequences obtained from about 179 million T cells. High-throughput TCR immunosequencing, statistical association of individual TCRs with disease status, and machine learning were combined to predict cytomegalovirus infection status. Across about 380 genotyped donors of the cohort, an average of approximately 200,000 unique TCR beta nucleotide sequences per donor were sequenced, and roughly 17% of those sequences were non-productive. The number of donors typed differed by locus, with 629-630 for A, B, C, DRB1 and DQB1, around 560 for DQA1, approximately 580 for DPA1, and approximately 470 for DPB1. The study used immunosequencing to profile the T cell repertoires of more than 650 subjects and linked those repertoires to cytomegalovirus serostatus. Donor age, sex, ethnicity and CMV serostatus were collected together with the repertoire data. Roughly five DR-DQ haplotypes were handled as single units for association and clustering because linkage in the cohort was strong. In a later analysis, previously published TCR beta repertoires from 550 to 750 donors were re-analyzed and high-resolution HLA genotyping was added so that TCR occurrence patterns could be studied. In addition to the first cohort of several hundred subjects, a separate validation cohort of approximately 130 different subjects was used. In a later genetic analysis, genome-wide SNP genotypes for about three fifths of the roughly 670 donors were used, and that subset was treated as a discovery cohort. Among the 398 genotyped donors, about 83% belonged to the genetic ancestry cluster associated with self-reported Caucasian donors. All discovery cohort repertoires had been generated using a single sequencing platform. An earlier analysis of approximately 580 of the donors used high-throughput TCR beta sequencing to judge whether each TCR beta V gene segment behaved as functional or pseudogenic. An early release that covered about 600 HLA-typed donors contained approximately 300 gigabases of sequencing data and tens of millions of unique TCR sequences. Rather than drawing on any new phenotypic data, the later analysis identified candidate immune exposures from TCR beta sequences and the way those sequences occurred across donors. The aim of the study was to test whether cataloging public T cell receptors could identify signatures of past pathogen exposure. HLA typing included class I and class II loci at four-digit resolution. Here is what the overall study found, with its caveats: Because the 87-base-pair reads could not distinguish some IMGT-functional V segments, including TRBV6-2 and TRBV6-3, those segments were excluded. The study listed approximately 150 TCR beta chains as associated with cytomegalovirus. Compared with equally common non-associated chains, HLA-associated TCR beta chains in a later analysis were more clonally expanded and had lower generation probabilities. In vitro tests confirmed that a few of the cytomegalovirus-associated TCR beta chains recognize cytomegalovirus antigens. A further reported finding was that TCR beta sequences accurately predicted the HLA-A and HLA-B alleles for most subjects in the first cohort. The only immune exposure information available for the cohort was CMV serostatus. A later genetic analysis reported fewer N-insertions in productive TCRs among donors in an Asian-associated ancestry cluster than the roughly 720-donor mean. In a later analysis, the rate of TCR association differed among HLA loci, with DRB1 alleles having the most associated TCRs and HLA-C alleles having the fewest. Correlated functional status among segregating V segments might reflect linkage disequilibrium, but an unknown experimental factor could not be ruled out. In a later analysis, 16,951 TCR beta sequences were associated with specific HLA alleles at a false discovery rate of 0.05. When HLA alleles, especially DR and DQ, strongly co-occurred, TCR associations were difficult to assign to individual alleles. According to a later analysis, parvovirus B19, influenza, CMV and Epstein-Barr virus appeared linked to several top co-occurrence clusters. This cohort had only TCR beta chains sequenced, and the lack of alpha or paired-chain data limited which features could be detected. The classifier was reported to diagnose cytomegalovirus status with high specificity and sensitivity in both the original cohort and the validation cohort. HLA typing was unavailable for some donors at each locus, so association tests used only the typed subset. The authors suggested that the approach could potentially be generalized to other disease states and immunological phenotypes. Because counts were too low, 15 to 20 rarely observed V segments, including chromosome 9 orphons, were left out of the earlier analysis of a few hundred of the donors. Presence/absence analyses assumed roughly uniform sequencing depth across donors, an assumption that may not hold. While some public TCRs were present in many individuals, most TCR sequences turned up only very rarely across donors. Most CMV-associated TCR beta chains appeared to be HLA-restricted in a later analysis, and the HLA associations seemed to be driven largely by CMV exposure. V-gene and J-gene trimming of TCR beta chains was associated with a missense DCLRE1C variant in a later genetic analysis, and the association was replicated in an independent cohort. The sequencing pipeline was judged likely to have produced a cluster of highly shared sequence variants as a technical artifact. An earlier analysis of some 560 of the donors showed that most TCR beta V segments appeared in productive rearrangements either about 87% or about 30% of the time, which broadly matched IMGT annotations.

CDR1 KGHSH and CDR2 LQKENI are derived from the germline V gene. The CDR3 numbers 17 residues from cysteine through phenylalanine. The retained sequence is limited to the CDR3, 51 bases, with the frame set at the first base. Germline trimming: 4 bases from V, 2 bases from J; junction bases outside gene matches: 11. The cohort comprised 710 or so healthy bone marrow donors. At the time of sampling, every cohort member was nominally healthy, though immune exposures that went unrecorded were likely present. The donor was CMV seropositive and belonged to the group of 270 or so seropositive cohort members. Each donor provided a peripheral blood sample, and peripheral blood mononuclear cells were used for TCR beta sequencing. Genomic DNA extraction from the blood cell samples was performed with the Qiagen DNeasy Blood Extraction Kit. This clone showed up just once. There is no known antigen for this receptor. Base-call qualities are not available, and no considerably larger clone is one nucleotide away.

The library was prepared using the immunoSEQ multiplex PCR assay. A mixture of 60 forward primers for TCR Vbeta segments and 13 reverse primers for TCR Jbeta segments was used in the multiplex PCR. A multiplex PCR assay on genomic DNA amplified the CDR3 region of rearranged TCR beta genes. On the Illumina HiSeq System, the amplified TCR beta libraries were sequenced as 87-base-pair reads. As for the authors' bioinformatics: A later analysis tallied roughly 76 million unique TCR beta chains across the 650 to 750 repertoires, and about 12 million of those chains were shared by two or more donors. Raw reads were error-corrected and collapsed into unique sequences with a nearest-neighbor algorithm that merged closely related sequences to remove PCR and sequencing errors. To assign V, D and J gene segments, CDR3 sequences were aligned to IMGT reference sequences. For a sequence to be retained, a match of at least six nucleotides to both a V gene segment and a J gene segment was required. A rearrangement was called productive if the CDR3 had no stop codons and remained in frame with V and J, and every other rearrangement was called non-productive. Following IMGT convention, CDR3 was defined as the stretch from the second conserved V-encoded cysteine up to the conserved J-encoded phenylalanine. Sequences without an unambiguous match to a single V gene segment were excluded from the earlier analysis of a few hundred of the donors. An earlier analysis of a few hundred of the donors called V segments functional above 56.7% productive rearrangements and segregating when the between-donor standard deviation exceeded 5%. A statistical classification framework was developed to diagnose cytomegalovirus status using the catalog of TCR beta chain sequences. In a later analysis, V and J genes were assigned by comparing TCR nucleotide sequences against IMGT/GENE-DB human TR gene sequences. A later analysis assigned CDR3 sequences and most-parsimonious VDJ recombination scenarios with the TCRdist pipeline. In a later analysis, every TCR beta chain was defined by the combination of its CDR3 amino acid sequence and its V-gene family, and reads without a unique V-gene family were dropped. A later analysis removed roughly 590 highly shared, low-generation-probability nucleotide sequences to deal with suspected cross-contamination and a sequencing artifact. A later analysis calculated a clonal expansion index for each public chain from normalized within-repertoire ranks of inferred template counts. Generation probabilities in a later analysis came from a VDJ recombination model fitted to out-of-frame rearrangements, and those results were checked against IGoR. In a later analysis, TCR-TCR, TCR-HLA and TCR-CMV co-occurrence was scored with hypergeometric tests, and a repertoire-size bias correction was applied to TCR pairs. To estimate false discovery rates, a later analysis permuted the HLA or CMV assignments 20 times. In a later analysis, co-occurring TCRs were grouped using DBSCAN, and TCRdist sequence similarity was added for clustering within HLA-allele-positive subsets. For co-occurrence clustering, repertoires with fewer than 30,000 or more than 120,000 public chains were excluded, along with roughly five repertoires with anomalous nucleotide sharing. In TCRdb, the immuneACCESS table is reduced to in-frame sequences with V and J assigned. These tables do not hold every clone; where another copy was compared, an unresolved V gene accounts for under half, and the others remain unexplained. The DNA gave D and trimming, while V, J and clone size come from that table. This sample comprises some 100,000 clones, roughly 82% of them detected only once. Of the sample, over 9.5% falls within the top ten clones.

The rearranged chain carries TRBV18 and TRBJ2-5; the junction holds 9 bases that match TRBD1. The sequencing sample was made of PBMCs. The source is a man aged 35 to 55 in good health and CMV-seropositive. This receptor carries the CDR3 CASSLMGQGSYQETQYF. The bases are TGTGCCAGCTCACTAATGGGACAGGGATCTTATCAAGAGACCCAGTACTTC.